The present entry profiles one T cell receptor (beta chain) with its context. The germline V gene has CDR1 KGHSH and CDR2 LQKENI. V was clipped by 1 base and J by 6 bases, with 3 bases between them. The CDR3 covers 12 residues. The data were produced by immunoSEQ multiplex PCR, yet TCRdb's version contains in-frame clones alone and is incomplete. This sample carries over 55,000 clones, more than 85% of them seen once, and the ten largest clones take 0.8% to 1%. This entry belongs to a study of control samples from healthy donors and cancer patients. The TCR sequence derives from a man aged 25-40 years with colorectal cancer. The sample was PBMCs. The rearrangement joins TRBV18 to TRBJ2-2; D uncertain. For the CDR3, the DNA is TGTGCCAGCTCACCACTGGCCGGGGAGCTGTTTTTT. Amino acid sequence: CASSPLAGELFF.